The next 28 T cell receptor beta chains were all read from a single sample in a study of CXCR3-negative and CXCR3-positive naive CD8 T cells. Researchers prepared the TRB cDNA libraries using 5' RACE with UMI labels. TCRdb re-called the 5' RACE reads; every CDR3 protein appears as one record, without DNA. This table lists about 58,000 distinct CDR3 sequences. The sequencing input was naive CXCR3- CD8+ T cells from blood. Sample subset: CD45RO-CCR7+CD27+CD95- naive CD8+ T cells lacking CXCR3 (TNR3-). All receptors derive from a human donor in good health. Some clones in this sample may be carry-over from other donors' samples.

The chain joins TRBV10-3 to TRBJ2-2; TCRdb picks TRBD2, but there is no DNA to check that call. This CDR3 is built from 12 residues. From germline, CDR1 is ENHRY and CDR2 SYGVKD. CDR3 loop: CAISTSAGELFF.

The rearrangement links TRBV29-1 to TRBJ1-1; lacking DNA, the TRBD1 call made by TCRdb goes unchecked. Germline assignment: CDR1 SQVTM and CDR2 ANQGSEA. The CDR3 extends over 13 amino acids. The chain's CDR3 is CSVWDTLNTEAFF. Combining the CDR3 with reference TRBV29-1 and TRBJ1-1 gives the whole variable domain SAVISQKPSRDICQRGTSLTIQCQVDSQVTMMFWYRQQPGQSLTLIATANQGSEATYESGFVIDKFPISRPNLTFSTLTVSNMSPEDSSIYLCSVWDTLNTEAFFGQGTRLTVV.

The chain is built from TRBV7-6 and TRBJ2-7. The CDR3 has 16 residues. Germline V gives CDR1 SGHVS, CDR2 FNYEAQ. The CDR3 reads CASSLASGSSRYEQYF.

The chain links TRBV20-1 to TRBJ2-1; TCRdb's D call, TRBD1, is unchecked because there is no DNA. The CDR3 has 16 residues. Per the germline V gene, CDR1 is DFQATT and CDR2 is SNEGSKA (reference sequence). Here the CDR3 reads CSARSPRGGGHNEQFF.

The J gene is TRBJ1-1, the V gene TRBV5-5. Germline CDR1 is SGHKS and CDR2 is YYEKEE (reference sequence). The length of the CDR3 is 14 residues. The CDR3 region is CASSLGVWGTEAFF.

CDR3 region: CASSHPEGTVASNEQFF. V is TRBV3-1 and J is TRBJ2-1; the D call from TCRdb, TRBD1, cannot be confirmed without DNA. Germline CDR1 is LGHDT and CDR2 is YNNKEL (reference sequence). The CDR3 contains 17 residues.

The CDR3 loop reads CVSSYSGERVSSNQPQHF. The rearrangement links TRBV6-2 or TRBV6-3 to TRBJ1-5. Germline-derived CDR1 and CDR2 are MNHEY and SVGEGT. The CDR3 length is 18 residues.

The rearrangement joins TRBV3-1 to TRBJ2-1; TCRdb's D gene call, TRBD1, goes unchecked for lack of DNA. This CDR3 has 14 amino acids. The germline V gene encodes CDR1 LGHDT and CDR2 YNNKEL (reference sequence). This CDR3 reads CASSLWDRVNEQFF.

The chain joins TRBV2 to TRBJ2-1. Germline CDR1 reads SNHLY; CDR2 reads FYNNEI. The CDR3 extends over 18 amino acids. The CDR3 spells CASTKLPHGSAVGAEQFF.

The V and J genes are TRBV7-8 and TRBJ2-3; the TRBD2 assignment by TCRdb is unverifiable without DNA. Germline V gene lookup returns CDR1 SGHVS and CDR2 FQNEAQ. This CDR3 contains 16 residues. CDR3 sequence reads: CASSQLSGGAADTQYF.

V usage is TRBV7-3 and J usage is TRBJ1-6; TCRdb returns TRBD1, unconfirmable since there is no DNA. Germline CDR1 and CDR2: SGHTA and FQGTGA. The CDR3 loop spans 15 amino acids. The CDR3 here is CASSLSTGMNSPLHF.

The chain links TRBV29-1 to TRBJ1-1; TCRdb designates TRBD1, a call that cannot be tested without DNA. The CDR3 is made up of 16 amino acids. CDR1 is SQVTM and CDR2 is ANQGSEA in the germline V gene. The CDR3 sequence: CCVGGPVKGEDTEAFF.

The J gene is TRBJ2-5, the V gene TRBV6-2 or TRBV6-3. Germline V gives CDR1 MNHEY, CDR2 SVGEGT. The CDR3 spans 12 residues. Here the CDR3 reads CASSYSGETQYF.

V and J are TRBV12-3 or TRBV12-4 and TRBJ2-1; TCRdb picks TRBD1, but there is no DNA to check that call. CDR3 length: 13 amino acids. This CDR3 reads CASSPDRGHEQFF.

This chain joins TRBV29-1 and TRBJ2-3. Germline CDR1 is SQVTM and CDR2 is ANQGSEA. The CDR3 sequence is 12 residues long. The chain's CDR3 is CSADSMADTQYF.

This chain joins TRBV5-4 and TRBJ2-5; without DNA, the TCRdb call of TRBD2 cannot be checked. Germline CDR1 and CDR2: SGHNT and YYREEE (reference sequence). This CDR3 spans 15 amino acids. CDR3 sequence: CASSLGVAGTETQYF.

The CDR3 is CASSGDDYEQYF. The chain employs TRBV19 and TRBJ2-7. Germline V gene data show CDR1 as LNHDA and CDR2 as SQIVND (reference sequence). This CDR3 has 12 amino acids.

CDR3 loop: CASSLLLGLGAGVPTGELFF. This rearrangement joins TRBV7-2 to TRBJ2-2; checking the TCRdb D call of TRBD2 is not possible without DNA. The germline V gene has CDR1 SGHTA and CDR2 FQGNSA. This CDR3 spans 20 amino acids.

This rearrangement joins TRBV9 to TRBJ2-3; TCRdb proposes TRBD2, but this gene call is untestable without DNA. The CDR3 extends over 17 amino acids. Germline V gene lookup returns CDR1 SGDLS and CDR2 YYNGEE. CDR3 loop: CASGSPPRGGGQDTRYF.

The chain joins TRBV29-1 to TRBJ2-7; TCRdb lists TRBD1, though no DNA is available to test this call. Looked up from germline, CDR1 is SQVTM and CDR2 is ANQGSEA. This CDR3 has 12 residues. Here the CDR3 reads CSVGAGGYEQYF.

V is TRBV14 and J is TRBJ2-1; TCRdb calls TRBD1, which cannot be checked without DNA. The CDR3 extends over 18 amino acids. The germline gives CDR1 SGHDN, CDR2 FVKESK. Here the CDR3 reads CASSQVFGKPTAYNEQFF.

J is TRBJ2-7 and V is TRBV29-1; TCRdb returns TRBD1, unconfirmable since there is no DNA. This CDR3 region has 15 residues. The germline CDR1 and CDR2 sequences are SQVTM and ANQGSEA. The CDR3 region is CSVEESRGSGYEQYF.

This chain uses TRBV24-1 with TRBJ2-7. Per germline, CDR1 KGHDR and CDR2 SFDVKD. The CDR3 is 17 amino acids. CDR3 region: CATSEDNNDTRPYEQYF.

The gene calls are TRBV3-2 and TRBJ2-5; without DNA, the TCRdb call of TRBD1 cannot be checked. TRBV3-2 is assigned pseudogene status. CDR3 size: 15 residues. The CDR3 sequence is CASSQDWDRQETQYF.

CDR3 in amino acids: CASSLEPDRYQETQYF. The rearrangement links TRBV7-2 to TRBJ2-5. The germline V gene has CDR1 SGHTA and CDR2 FQGNSA. The CDR3 has 16 residues.

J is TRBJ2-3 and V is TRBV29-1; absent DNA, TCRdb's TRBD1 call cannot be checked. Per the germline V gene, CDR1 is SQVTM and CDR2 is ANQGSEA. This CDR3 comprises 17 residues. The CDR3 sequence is CSVEDLHGTPLSDTQYF.

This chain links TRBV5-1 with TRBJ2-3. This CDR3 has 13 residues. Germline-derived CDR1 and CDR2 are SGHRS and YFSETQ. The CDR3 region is CASSLASPDTQYF.

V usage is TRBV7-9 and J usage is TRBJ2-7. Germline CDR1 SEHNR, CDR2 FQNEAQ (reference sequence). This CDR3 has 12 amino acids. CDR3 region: CASSLRLGEQHF. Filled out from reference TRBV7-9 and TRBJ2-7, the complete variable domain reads DTGVSQNPRHKITKRGQNVTFRCDPISEHNRLYWYRQTLGQGPEFLTYFQNEAQLEKSRLLSDRFSAERPKGSFSTLEIQRTEQGDSAMYLCASSLRLGEQHFGPGTRLTVT.